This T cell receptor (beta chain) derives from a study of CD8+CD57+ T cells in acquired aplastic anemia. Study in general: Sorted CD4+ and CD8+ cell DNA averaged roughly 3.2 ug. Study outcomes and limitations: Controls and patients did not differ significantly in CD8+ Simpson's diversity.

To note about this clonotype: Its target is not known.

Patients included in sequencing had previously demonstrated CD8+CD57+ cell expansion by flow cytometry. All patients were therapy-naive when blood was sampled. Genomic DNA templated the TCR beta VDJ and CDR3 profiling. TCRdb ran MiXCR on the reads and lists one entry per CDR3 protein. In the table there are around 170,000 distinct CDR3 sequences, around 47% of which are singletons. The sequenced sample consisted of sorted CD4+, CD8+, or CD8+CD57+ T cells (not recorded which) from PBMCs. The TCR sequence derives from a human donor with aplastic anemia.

CDR3: CASSSRDRGGETQYF. The CDR3 region has the DNA TGTGCCAGCAGCTCCCGGGACAGGGGTGGGGAGACCCAGTACTTC. V and J are TRBV7-3 and TRBJ2-5; 10 nucleotides line up with TRBD1. The junction had 7 bases not matched to a gene; V was cut back by 4 bases and J by 5 bases. Germline loops: CDR1 SGHTA, CDR2 FQGTGA. CDR3 length: 15 amino acids.